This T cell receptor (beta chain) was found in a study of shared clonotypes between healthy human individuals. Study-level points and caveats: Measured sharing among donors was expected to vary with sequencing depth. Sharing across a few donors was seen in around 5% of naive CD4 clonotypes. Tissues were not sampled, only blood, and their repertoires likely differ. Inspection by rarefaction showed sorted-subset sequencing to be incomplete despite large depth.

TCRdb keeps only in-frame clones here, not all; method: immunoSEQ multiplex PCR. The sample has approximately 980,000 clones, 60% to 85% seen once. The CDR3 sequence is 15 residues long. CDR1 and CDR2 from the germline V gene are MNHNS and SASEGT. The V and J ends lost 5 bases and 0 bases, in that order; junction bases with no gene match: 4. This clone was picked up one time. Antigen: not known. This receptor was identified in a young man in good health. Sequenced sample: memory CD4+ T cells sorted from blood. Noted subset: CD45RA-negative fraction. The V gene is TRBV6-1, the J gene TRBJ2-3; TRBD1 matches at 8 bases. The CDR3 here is CASSRRQGSTDTQYF. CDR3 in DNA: TGTGCCAGCAGTAGGAGACAGGGGAGCACAGATACGCAGTATTTT.